This T cell receptor beta chain originates from a study of cytomegalovirus exposure and HLA in healthy donors (dated by TCRdb to between 2016 and 2019). At the level of the whole study: In an earlier analysis of approximately 640 of the donors, about 260 Gb of sequence data and about 110 million unique TCR beta sequences from about 190 million T cells were reported. About 320 gigabases of sequencing data and roughly 90 million unique TCR sequences were included in an early release covering about 600 HLA-typed donors. The genetic ancestry cluster associated with self-reported Caucasian donors included approximately 85% of the roughly 400 genotyped donors. The aim of the study was to test whether cataloging public T cell receptors could identify signatures of past pathogen exposure. Using immunosequencing, the study profiled T cell repertoires from fewer than 700 subjects and related those repertoires to cytomegalovirus serostatus. A separate validation cohort of approximately 130 different subjects was used in addition to the roughly 700-subject first cohort. To predict cytomegalovirus infection status, the study brought together high-throughput TCR immunosequencing, statistical association of individual TCRs with disease status, and machine learning. A later analysis re-analyzed previously published TCR beta repertoires from 666 donors and added high-resolution HLA genotyping to study TCR occurrence patterns. Rather than using new phenotypic data, the later analysis identified candidate immune exposures from TCR beta sequences and from how often those sequences occurred across donors. An earlier analysis of approximately 640 of the donors applied high-throughput TCR beta sequencing to assess whether each TCR beta V gene segment acted as functional or pseudogenic. Donor age, sex, ethnicity and CMV serostatus were compiled alongside the repertoire data. A later genetic analysis took genome-wide SNP genotypes for about three fifths of the 666 donors and used that subset as a discovery cohort. Every repertoire in the discovery cohort had been generated on one and the same sequencing platform. HLA typing covered class I and class II loci at four-digit resolution. Typing coverage differed by locus: A, B, C, DRB1 and DQB1 were typed in about 629-640 donors, DQA1 in 522, DPA1 in approximately 610, and DPB1 in around 440. A handful of DR-DQ haplotypes were handled as single units for association and clustering because linkage in the cohort was strong. On average, roughly 200,000 unique TCR beta nucleotide sequences were sequenced per donor among several hundred genotyped donors of the cohort, with about 19% of those sequences being non-productive.

As concerns this clone: Its binding antigen is unknown. Per-base quality was not reported, and no clone a single base away is much larger than it.

Based on the germline V gene (reference sequence), the CDR1 and CDR2 sequences are GTSNPN and SVGIG. From the cysteine up to the phenylalanine, the CDR3 has a length of 13 residues. The retained sequence is limited to the CDR3, 39 bases, with the frame set at the first base. Clipping removes 1 base from V and 4 bases from J, with 3 as the unmatched junction base count. In total, about 650 healthy bone marrow donors made up the cohort. Cohort members were all nominally healthy when sampled, although unrecorded immune exposures were likely present. The donor tested CMV seronegative and was one of the 352 seronegative cohort members. A peripheral blood sample was provided by each donor, and peripheral blood mononuclear cells were used for TCR beta sequencing. Genomic DNA was extracted from the blood cell samples with the Qiagen DNeasy Blood Extraction Kit. Points the paper makes about the study in general: In a later analysis, HLA-associated TCR beta chains were found to be more clonally expanded and to have lower generation probabilities than equally common non-associated chains. A further reported finding was that TCR beta sequences accurately predicted the HLA-A and HLA-B alleles for most subjects in the first cohort. The earlier analysis of about 600 of the donors excluded approximately 17 rarely observed V segments, including chromosome 9 orphons, because counts were too low. The study gave a list of roughly 150 TCR beta chains associated with cytomegalovirus. It was suggested by the authors that the approach could potentially be generalized to other disease states and immunological phenotypes. Linkage disequilibrium might explain the correlated functional status among segregating V segments, but an unknown experimental factor could not be excluded. The sequencing pipeline was judged likely to have produced a cluster of highly shared sequence variants as a technical artifact. Compared with the 666-donor mean, donors in an Asian-associated ancestry cluster had fewer N-insertions in productive TCRs, according to a later genetic analysis. Several of the top co-occurrence clusters appeared to be linked to parvovirus B19, influenza, CMV and Epstein-Barr virus, according to a later analysis. Presence/absence analyses assumed roughly uniform sequencing depth across donors, an assumption that may not hold. Because some donors lacked HLA typing at each locus, the association tests relied only on the typed subset. A later analysis found that TCR association rates varied across HLA loci, with DRB1 alleles showing the most associated TCRs and HLA-C alleles the fewest. In a later genetic analysis, a missense DCLRE1C variant was associated with V-gene and J-gene trimming of TCR beta chains, and the association was replicated in an independent cohort. Three of the identified cytomegalovirus-associated TCR beta chains were confirmed in vitro to be specific for cytomegalovirus antigens. Strong co-occurrence of HLA alleles, especially DR and DQ, made assigning TCR associations to individual alleles difficult. In both the original and validation cohorts, the classifier was reported to diagnose cytomegalovirus status with high specificity and sensitivity. The cohort was sequenced for TCR beta chains only, and without alpha or paired-chain data the features that could be detected were limited. Across donors, most TCR sequences were observed very rarely, whereas some public TCRs were present in many individuals. An earlier analysis of around 600 of the donors showed that most TCR beta V segments appeared in productive rearrangements either about 87% or about 30% of the time, which broadly matched IMGT annotations. According to a later analysis, most CMV-associated TCR beta chains appeared to be HLA-restricted, and the HLA associations seemed to be driven largely by CMV exposure. The 87-base-pair reads could not distinguish some IMGT-functional V segments, including TRBV6-2 and TRBV6-3, so those segments were excluded. Immune exposure information for the cohort was limited to CMV serostatus. In a later analysis, 15,000 to 20,000 TCR beta sequences were associated with specific HLA alleles at a false discovery rate of 0.05.

The library was made by the immunoSEQ multiplex PCR assay. The multiplex PCR relied on a mix of 60 forward primers for TCR Vbeta segments and 13 reverse primers for TCR Jbeta segments. The CDR3 region of rearranged TCR beta genes was amplified from genomic DNA by a multiplex PCR assay. The Illumina HiSeq System was used to sequence the amplified TCR beta libraries as 87-base-pair reads. The original pipeline was this. A later analysis counted some 80 million unique TCR beta chains across the 700 or so repertoires, and 9 million to 14 million of these chains were shared by at least two donors. Raw reads were error-corrected and collapsed into unique sequences with a nearest-neighbor algorithm that merged closely related sequences to remove PCR and sequencing errors. To assign V, D and J gene segments, CDR3 sequences were aligned to IMGT reference sequences. Each retained sequence needed at least a six-nucleotide match to both a V gene segment and a J gene segment. Rearrangements were classified as productive when the CDR3 lacked stop codons and remained in frame with V and J, and all other rearrangements were classified as non-productive. CDR3 was defined by IMGT convention, running from the second conserved V-encoded cysteine to the conserved J-encoded phenylalanine. In an earlier analysis of around 570 of the donors, sequences lacking an unambiguous match to a single V gene segment were excluded. In an earlier analysis of 587 of the donors, V segments were called functional above 56.7% productive rearrangements and were called segregating when the between-donor standard deviation exceeded 5%. A statistical classification framework was built for diagnosing cytomegalovirus status from the catalog of TCR beta chain sequences. In a later analysis, V and J genes were assigned by comparing TCR nucleotide sequences against IMGT/GENE-DB human TR gene sequences. In a later analysis, CDR3 sequences and most-parsimonious VDJ recombination scenarios were assigned using the TCRdist pipeline. In a later analysis, each TCR beta chain was defined by its CDR3 amino acid sequence together with its V-gene family, and reads lacking a unique V-gene family were excluded. To address suspected cross-contamination and a sequencing artifact, a later analysis removed 592 highly shared, low-generation-probability nucleotide sequences. A later analysis calculated a clonal expansion index for each public chain from normalized within-repertoire ranks of inferred template counts. In a later analysis, generation probabilities were computed with a VDJ recombination model fitted to out-of-frame rearrangements, and the resulting probabilities were checked against IGoR. In a later analysis, hypergeometric tests were used to score TCR-TCR, TCR-HLA and TCR-CMV co-occurrence, with a repertoire-size bias correction applied to TCR pairs. False discovery rates were estimated in a later analysis by permuting HLA or CMV assignments 20 times. In a later analysis, co-occurring TCRs were grouped using DBSCAN, with TCRdist sequence similarity added in when clustering inside HLA-allele-positive subsets. Repertoires with fewer than 30,000 or more than 120,000 public chains, plus five repertoires with anomalous nucleotide sharing, were excluded from co-occurrence clustering. The table comes from immuneACCESS by way of TCRdb, which keeps in-frame sequences with V and J called. Part of the clones is missing from these tables; in studies checked, under half for an unresolved V gene and the rest for unknown reasons. V, J and clone size are taken as reported in that table, and D and trimming were inferred from the DNA itself. The sample table contains roughly 52,000 clones; only one count was recorded for approximately 78% of them. The top ten clonotypes cover roughly 1.5% of the sample.

The sequence joins TRBV30 to TRBJ1-1; 7 bases in the middle match TRBD1. The source of this sequence is a female donor in good health and CMV-seronegative. The sequencing input was PBMCs. CDR3 region: CAWSGQGGTEAFF. The sequence in DNA is TGTGCCTGGAGTGGTCAGGGGGGCACTGAAGCTTTCTTT.